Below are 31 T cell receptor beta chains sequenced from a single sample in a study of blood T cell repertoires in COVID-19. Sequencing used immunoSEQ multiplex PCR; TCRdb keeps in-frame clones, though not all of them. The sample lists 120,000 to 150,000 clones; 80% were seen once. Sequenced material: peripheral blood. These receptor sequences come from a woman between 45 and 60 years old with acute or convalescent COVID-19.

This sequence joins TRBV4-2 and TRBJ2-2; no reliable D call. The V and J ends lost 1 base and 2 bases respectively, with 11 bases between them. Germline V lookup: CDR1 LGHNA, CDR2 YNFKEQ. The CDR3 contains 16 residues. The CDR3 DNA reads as TGTGCCAGCAGCCAAGGTGGCAGGTCAAACACCGGGGAGCTGTTTTTT. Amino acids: CASSQGGRSNTGELFF.

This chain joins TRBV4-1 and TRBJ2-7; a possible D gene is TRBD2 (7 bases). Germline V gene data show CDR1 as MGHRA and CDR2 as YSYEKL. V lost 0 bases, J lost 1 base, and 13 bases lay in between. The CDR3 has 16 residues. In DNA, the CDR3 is TGCGCCAGCAGCCAAGATCGGGGGGCTGCTTCCTACGAGCAGTACTTC. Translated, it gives CASSQDRGAASYEQYF.

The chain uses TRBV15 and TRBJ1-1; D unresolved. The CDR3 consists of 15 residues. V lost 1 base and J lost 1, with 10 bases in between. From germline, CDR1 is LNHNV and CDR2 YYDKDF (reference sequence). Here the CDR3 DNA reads TGTGCCACCAGCAGAGTATCCGGAGCGAACACTGAAGCTTTCTTT. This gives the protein CATSRVSGANTEAFF.

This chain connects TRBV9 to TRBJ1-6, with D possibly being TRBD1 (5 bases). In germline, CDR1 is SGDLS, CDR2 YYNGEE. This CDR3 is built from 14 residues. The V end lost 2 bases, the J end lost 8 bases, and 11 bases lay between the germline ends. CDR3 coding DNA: TGTGCCAGCAGCGTGAGATGGGGGGATTCACCCCTCCACTTT. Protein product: CASSVRWGDSPLHF.

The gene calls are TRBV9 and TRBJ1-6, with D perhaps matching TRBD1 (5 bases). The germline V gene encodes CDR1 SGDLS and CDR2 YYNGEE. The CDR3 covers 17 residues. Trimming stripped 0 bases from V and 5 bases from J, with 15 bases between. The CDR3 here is CASSVATGGRNNSPLHF. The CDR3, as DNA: TGTGCCAGCAGCGTAGCTACGGGGGGTAGGAATAATTCACCCCTCCACTTT. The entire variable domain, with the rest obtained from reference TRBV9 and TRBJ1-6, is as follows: DSGVTQTPKHLITATGQRVTLRCSPRSGDLSVYWYQQSLDQGLQFLIQYYNGEERAKGNILERFSAQQFPDLHSELNLSSLELGDSALYFCASSVATGGRNNSPLHFGNGTRLTVT.

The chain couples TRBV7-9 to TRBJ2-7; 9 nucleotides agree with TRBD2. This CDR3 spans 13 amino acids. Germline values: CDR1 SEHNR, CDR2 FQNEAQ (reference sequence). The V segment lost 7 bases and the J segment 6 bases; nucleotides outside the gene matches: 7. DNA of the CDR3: TGTGCCAGCAAGGCGGGGGGGCCGTCCGAGCAGTACTTC. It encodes CASKAGGPSEQYF. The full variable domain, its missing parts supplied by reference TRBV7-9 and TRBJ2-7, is DTGVSQNPRHKITKRGQNVTFRCDPISEHNRLYWYRQTLGQGPEFLTYFQNEAQLEKSRLLSDRFSAERPKGSFSTLEIQRTEQGDSAMYLCASKAGGPSEQYFGPGTRLTVT.

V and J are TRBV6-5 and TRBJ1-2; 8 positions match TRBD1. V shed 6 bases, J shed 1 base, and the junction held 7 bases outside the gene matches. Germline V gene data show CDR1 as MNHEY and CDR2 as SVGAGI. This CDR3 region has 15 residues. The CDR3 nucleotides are TGTGCCAGCAGCTTCGGACAGGGCAGTAACTATGGCTACACCTTC. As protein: CASSFGQGSNYGYTF.

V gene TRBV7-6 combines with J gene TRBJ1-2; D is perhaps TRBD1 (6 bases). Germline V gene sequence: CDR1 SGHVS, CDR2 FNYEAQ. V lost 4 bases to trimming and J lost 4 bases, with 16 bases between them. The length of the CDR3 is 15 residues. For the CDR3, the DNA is TGTGCCAGCAGCTCTTTTCCCCAGGGGTCCTATGGCTACACCTTC. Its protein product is CASSSFPQGSYGYTF.

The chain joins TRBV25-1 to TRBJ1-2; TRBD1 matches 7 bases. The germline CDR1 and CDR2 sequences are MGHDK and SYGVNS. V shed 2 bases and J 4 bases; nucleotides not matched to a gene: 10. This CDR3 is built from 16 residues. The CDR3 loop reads CASSEQVWDSGYGYTF. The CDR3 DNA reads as TGTGCCAGCAGTGAACAGGTTTGGGACAGTGGCTATGGCTACACCTTC.

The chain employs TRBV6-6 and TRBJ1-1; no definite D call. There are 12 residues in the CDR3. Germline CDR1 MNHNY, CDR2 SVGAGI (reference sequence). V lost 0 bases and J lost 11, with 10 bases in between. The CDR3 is CASSYSAEWAFF. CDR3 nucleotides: TGTGCCAGCAGTTACTCGGCGGAGTGGGCTTTCTTT.

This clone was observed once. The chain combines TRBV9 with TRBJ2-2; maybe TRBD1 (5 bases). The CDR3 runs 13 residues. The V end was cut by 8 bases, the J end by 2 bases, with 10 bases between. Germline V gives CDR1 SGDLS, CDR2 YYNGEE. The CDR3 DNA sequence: TGTGCCAGTCGTCAGGGCAACACCGGGGAGCTGTTTTTT. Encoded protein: CASRQGNTGELFF.

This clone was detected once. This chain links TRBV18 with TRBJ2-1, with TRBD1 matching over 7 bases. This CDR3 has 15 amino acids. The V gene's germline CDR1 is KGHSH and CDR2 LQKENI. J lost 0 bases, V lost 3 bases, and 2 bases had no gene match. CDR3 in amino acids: CASSPGTVSYNEQFF. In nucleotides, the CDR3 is TGTGCCAGCTCACCCGGGACAGTCTCCTACAATGAGCAGTTCTTC.

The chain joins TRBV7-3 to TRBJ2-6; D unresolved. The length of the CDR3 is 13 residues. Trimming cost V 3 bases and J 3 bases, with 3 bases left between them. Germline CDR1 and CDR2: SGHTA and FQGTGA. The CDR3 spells CASSFYGANVLTF. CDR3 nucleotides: TGTGCCAGCAGCTTCTATGGGGCCAACGTCCTGACTTTC.

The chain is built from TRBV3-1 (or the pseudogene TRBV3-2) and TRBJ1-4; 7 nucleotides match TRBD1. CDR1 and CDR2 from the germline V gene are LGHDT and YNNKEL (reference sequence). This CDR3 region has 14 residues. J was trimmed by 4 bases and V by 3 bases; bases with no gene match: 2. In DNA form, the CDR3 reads TGTGCCAGCAGCCATTCAGGGGGTAATGAAAAACTGTTTTTT. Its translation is CASSHSGGNEKLFF.

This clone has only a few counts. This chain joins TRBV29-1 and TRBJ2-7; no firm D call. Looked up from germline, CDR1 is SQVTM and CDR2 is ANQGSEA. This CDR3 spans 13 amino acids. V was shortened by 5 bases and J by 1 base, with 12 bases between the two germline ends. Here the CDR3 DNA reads TGCAGCGTTATATACAGATTATCCTACGAGCAGTACTTC. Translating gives CSVIYRLSYEQYF.

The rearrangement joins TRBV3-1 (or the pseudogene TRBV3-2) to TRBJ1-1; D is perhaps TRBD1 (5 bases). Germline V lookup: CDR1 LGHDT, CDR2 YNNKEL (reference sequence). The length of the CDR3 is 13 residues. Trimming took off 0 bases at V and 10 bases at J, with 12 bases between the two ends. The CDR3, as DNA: TGTGCCAGCAGCCAAGATGATGGGGGGGGAGCTTTCTTT. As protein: CASSQDDGGGAFF.

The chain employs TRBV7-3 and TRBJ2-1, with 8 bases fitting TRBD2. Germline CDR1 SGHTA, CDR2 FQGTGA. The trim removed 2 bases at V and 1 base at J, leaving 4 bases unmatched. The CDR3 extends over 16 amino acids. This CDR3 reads CASSLDGGASYNEQFF. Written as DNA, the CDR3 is TGTGCCAGCAGCTTAGACGGGGGGGCGTCCTACAATGAGCAGTTCTTC.

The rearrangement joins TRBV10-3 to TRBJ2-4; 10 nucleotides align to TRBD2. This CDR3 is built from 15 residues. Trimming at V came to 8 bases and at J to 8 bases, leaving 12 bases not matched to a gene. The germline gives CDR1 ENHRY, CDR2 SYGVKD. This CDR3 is CAISAAGGPSDIQYF. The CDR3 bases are TGTGCCATCTCCGCAGCGGGGGGGCCATCGGACATTCAGTACTTC.

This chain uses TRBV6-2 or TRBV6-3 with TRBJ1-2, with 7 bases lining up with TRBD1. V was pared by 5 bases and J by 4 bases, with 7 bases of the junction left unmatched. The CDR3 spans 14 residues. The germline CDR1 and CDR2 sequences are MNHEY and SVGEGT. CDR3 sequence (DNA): TGTGCCAGCAGTACCACCGGGACAGCCTATGGCTACACCTTC. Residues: CASSTTGTAYGYTF.

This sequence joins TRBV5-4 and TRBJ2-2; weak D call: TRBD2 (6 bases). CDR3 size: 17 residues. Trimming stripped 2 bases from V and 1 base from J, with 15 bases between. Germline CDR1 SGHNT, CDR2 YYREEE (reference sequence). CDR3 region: CASSLGSSAGNTGELFF. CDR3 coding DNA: TGTGCCAGCAGCTTAGGGTCTAGCGCAGGGAACACCGGGGAGCTGTTTTTT. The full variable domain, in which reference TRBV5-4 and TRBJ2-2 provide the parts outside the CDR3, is ETGVTQSPTHLIKTRGQQVTLRCSSQSGHNTVSWYQQALGQGPQFIFQYYREEENGRGNFPPRFSGLQFPNYSSELNVNALELDDSALYLCASSLGSSAGNTGELFFGEGSRLTVL.

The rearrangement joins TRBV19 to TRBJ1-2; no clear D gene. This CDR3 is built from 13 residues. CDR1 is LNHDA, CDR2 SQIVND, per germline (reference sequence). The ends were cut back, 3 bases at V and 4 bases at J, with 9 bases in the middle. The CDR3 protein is CASSIQSFYGYTF. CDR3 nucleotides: TGTGCCAGTAGTATTCAGTCATTCTATGGCTACACCTTC.

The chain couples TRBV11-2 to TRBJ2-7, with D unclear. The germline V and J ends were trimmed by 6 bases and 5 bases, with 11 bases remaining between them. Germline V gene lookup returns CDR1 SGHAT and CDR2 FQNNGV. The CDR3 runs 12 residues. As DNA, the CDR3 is TGTGCCAGCAGGTATGGTAGCAACGAGCAGTACTTC. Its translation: CASRYGSNEQYF.

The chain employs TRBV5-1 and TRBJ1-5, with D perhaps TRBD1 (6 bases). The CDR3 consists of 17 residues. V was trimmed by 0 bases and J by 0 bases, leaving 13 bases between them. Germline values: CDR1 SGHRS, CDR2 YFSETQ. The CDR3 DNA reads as TGCGCCAGCAGCTTGGAGGAGAGGACAGATAGCAATCAGCCCCAGCATTTT. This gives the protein CASSLEERTDSNQPQHF.

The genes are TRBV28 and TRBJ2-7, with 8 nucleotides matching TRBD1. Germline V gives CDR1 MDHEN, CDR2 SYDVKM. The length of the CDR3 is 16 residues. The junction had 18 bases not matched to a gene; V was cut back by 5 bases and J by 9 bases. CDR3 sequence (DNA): TGTGCCAGCAGTCGTCGACAGACAGGGGTAGGTGGTATGCAGTACTTC. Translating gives CASSRRQTGVGGMQYF.

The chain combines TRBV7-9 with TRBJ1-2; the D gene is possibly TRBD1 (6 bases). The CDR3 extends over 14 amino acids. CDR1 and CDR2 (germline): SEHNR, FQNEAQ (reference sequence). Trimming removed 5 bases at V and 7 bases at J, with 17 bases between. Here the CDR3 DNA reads TGTGCCAGCAGCCTTAGTACAGGGAGTAGTGGCTACACCTTC. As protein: CASSLSTGSSGYTF.

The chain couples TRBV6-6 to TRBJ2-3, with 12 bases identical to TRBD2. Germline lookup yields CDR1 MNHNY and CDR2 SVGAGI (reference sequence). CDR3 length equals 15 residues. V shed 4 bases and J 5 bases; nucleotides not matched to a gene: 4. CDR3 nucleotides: TGTGCCAGCAGTTTCACTAGCGGGGGGATAGATACGCAGTATTTT. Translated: CASSFTSGGIDTQYF.

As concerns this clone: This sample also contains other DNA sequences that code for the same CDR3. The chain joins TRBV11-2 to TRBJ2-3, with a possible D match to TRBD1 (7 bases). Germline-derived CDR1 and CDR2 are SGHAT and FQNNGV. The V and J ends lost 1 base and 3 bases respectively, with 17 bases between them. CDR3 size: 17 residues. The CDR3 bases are TGTGCCAGCAGCTTAGTAAGACAGGGCCGGGGGACAGATACGCAGTATTTT. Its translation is CASSLVRQGRGTDTQYF.

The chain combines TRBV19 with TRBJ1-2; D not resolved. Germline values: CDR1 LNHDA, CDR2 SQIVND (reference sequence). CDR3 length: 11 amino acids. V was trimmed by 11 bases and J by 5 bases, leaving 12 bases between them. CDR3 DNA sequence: TGTGCCGGGCAGAGTTCTTATGGCTACACCTTC. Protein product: CAGQSSYGYTF.

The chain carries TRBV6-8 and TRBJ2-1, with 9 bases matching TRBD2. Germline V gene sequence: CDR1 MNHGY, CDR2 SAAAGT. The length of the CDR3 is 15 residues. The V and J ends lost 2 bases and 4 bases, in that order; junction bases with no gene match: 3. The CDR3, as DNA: TGTGCCAGCAGTTACGTGGCGGGGGGGTACAATGAGCAGTTCTTC. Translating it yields CASSYVAGGYNEQFF.

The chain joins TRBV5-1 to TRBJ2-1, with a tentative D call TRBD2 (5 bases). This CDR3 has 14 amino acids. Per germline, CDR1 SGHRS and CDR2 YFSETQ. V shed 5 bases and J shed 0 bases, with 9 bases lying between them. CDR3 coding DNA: TGCGCCAGCAGGGAGGCGAGCTCCTACAATGAGCAGTTCTTC. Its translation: CASREASSYNEQFF.

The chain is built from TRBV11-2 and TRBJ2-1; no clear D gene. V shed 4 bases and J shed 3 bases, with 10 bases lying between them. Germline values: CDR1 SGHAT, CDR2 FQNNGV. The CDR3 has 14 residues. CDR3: CASSSLPSYNEQFF. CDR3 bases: TGTGCCAGCAGCTCCCTCCCTAGCTACAATGAGCAGTTCTTC.